The following is a T cell receptor (beta chain) sequence with its context. This CDR3 is 14 amino acids long. Trimming pared 2 bases from V and 7 bases from J, leaving 15 bases between. Germline lookup yields CDR1 SGHKS and CDR2 YYEKEE (reference sequence). The data were produced by immunoSEQ multiplex PCR, yet TCRdb's version contains in-frame clones alone and is incomplete. The profile shows about 97,000 clones, almost 80% of them singletons. This entry comes from a study of blood T cell repertoires in COVID-19. Study-wide context: The study drew acute and convalescent COVID-19 samples from the United States, Italy and Spain.

The J gene is TRBJ1-1, the V gene TRBV5-5, with TRBD1 as a possible D gene (5 bases). This receptor was identified in a man in his fifties or sixties with active or convalescent COVID-19. Sequencing input: peripheral blood. CDR3 in amino acids: CASSFTGGGGEAFF. CDR3 coding DNA: TGTGCCAGCAGCTTCACAGGTGGGGGAGGTGAAGCTTTCTTT.